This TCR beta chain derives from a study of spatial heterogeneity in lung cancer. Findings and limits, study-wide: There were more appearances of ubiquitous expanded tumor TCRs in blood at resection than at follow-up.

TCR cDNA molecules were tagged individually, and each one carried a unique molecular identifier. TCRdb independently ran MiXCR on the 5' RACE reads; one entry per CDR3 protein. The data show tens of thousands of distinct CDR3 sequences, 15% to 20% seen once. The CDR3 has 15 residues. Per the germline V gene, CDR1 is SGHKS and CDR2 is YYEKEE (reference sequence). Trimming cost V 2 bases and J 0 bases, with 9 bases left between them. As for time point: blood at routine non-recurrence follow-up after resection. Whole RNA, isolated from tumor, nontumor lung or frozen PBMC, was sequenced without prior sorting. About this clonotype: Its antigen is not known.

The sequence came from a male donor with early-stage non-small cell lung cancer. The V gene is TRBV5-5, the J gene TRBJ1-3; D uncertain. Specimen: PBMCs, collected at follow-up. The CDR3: CASSLGLSSGNTIYF. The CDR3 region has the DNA TGTGCCAGCAGCTTAGGACTGAGCTCTGGAAACACCATATATTTT.